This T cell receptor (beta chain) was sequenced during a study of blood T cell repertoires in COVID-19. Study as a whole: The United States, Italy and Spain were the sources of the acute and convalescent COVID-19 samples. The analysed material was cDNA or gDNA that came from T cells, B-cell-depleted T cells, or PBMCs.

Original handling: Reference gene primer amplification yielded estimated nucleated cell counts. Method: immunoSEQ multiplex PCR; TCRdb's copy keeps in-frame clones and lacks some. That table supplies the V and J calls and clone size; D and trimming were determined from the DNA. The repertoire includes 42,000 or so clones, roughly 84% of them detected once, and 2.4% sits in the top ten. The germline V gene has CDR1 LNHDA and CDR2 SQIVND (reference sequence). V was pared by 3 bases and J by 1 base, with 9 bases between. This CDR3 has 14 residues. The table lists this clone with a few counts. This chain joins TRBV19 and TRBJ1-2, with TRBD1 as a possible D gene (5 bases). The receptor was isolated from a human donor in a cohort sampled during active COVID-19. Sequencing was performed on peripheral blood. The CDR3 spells CASSISTVNYGYTF. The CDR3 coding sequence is TGTGCCAGTAGTATCTCGACAGTTAACTATGGCTACACCTTC.